This TCR beta chain was recovered during a study of blood T cell repertoires in COVID-19. Study-level information: Donors in the United States, Italy and Spain gave samples during acute or convalescent COVID-19.

Data came from immunoSEQ multiplex PCR; TCRdb stores just in-frame clones and leaves some out. The sample lists around 470,000 clones, approximately 89% occurring once. Seattle cases were enrolled at active infection and followed longitudinally. Germline V gene data show CDR1 as SGHVS and CDR2 as FQNEAQ. The V and J ends lost 5 bases and 3 bases respectively, with 11 bases between them. CDR3 length: 13 amino acids. The V gene is TRBV7-8, the J gene TRBJ2-7; D is possibly TRBD1 (6 bases). The sequenced material came from peripheral blood. The TCR comes from a man younger than 35 with COVID-19, enrolled during active disease. CDR3: CASSAGAYYEQYF. CDR3 sequence (DNA): TGTGCCAGCAGCGCAGGGGCCTACTACGAGCAGTACTTC.